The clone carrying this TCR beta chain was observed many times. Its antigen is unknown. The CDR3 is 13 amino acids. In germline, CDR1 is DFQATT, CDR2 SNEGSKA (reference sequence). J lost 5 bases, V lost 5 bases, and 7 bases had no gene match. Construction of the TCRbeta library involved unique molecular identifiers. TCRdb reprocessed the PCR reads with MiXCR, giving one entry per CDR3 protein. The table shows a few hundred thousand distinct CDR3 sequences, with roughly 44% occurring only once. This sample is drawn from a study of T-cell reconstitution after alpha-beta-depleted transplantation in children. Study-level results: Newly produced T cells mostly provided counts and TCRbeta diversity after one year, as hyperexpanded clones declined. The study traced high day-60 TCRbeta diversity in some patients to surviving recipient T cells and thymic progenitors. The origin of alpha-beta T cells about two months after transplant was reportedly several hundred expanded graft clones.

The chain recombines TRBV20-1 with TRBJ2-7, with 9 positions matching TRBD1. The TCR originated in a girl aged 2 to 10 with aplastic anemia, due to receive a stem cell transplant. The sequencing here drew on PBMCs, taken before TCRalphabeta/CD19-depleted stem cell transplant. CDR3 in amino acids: CSARDRVKDEQYF. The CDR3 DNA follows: TGCAGTGCTCGGGACAGGGTGAAAGACGAGCAGTACTTC.